The rows below give T cell receptor beta chains drawn from one sample of a study of shared clonotypes between healthy human individuals. Clones were sequenced by immunoSEQ multiplex PCR, and TCRdb holds only the in-frame ones, with some missing. The table includes roughly 1,000,000 clones, around 82% detected once. Sequenced: memory CD4+ T cells from PBMCs. Every receptor here comes from a man younger than 35 in good health. Some clones in this sample may be carry-over from other donors' samples. Each CDR3 is given with its conserved first and last residue. The order of the fields is V gene, clone size, D gene, J gene, CDR3 protein, CDR3 DNA. D genes are given only for firm matches. The size entry is marked missing in some rows and otherwise reads once, few, many or a size class.

>TRBV19|.|.|TRBJ2-5
CASSIGGAVETQYF
TGTGCCAGTAGTATAGGGGGGGCTGTCGAGACCCAGTACTTC
>TRBV28|.|.|TRBJ1-5
CASSTLNSETGARGNQPQHF
TGTGCCAGCAGTACCCTCAACTCCGAGACCGGGGCAAGGGGCAATCAGCCCCAGCATTTT
>TRBV5-1|.|.|TRBJ1-2
CASSLDRSYGYTF
TGCGCCAGCAGCTTGGACAGGTCCTATGGCTACACCTTC
>TRBV28|few|TRBD2|TRBJ2-1
CASSSLAGTTYNEQFF
TGTGCCAGCAGTTCCTTAGCGGGAACGACCTACAATGAGCAGTTCTTC
>TRBV29-1|.|.|TRBJ2-4
CSVGVRDIQYF
TGCAGCGTAGGGGTACGGGACATTCAGTACTTC
>TRBV2|.|.|TRBJ2-5
CASSEELAETQYF
TGTGCCAGCAGTGAAGAACTTGCAGAGACCCAGTACTTC
>TRBV7-9|.|.|TRBJ1-2
CASSYTARRGYTF
TGTGCCAGCAGCTATACAGCCCGTAGGGGCTACACCTTC
>TRBV9|.|.|TRBJ1-1
CASSVVPQPDTEAFF
TGTGCCAGCAGCGTAGTGCCCCAGCCAGACACTGAAGCTTTCTTT
>TRBV7-7|few|.|TRBJ1-2
CAVGSSQGGYTF
TGTGCCGTCGGCTCGAGCCAGGGAGGCTACACCTTC
>TRBV5-1|.|.|TRBJ1-1
CASSLMGQGNTEAFF
TGCGCCAGCAGCTTGATGGGGCAAGGGAACACTGAAGCTTTCTTT
>TRBV5-4|few|.|TRBJ1-1
CASSPSGGPYTEAFF
TGTGCCAGCAGCCCTTCGGGGGGACCGTACACTGAAGCTTTCTTT
>TRBV19|.|.|TRBJ2-7
CASRKTGGAYEQYF
TGTGCCAGTAGGAAGACAGGCGGGGCCTACGAGCAGTACTTC
>TRBV18|.|.|TRBJ2-3
CASSPIFADTQYF
TGTGCCAGCTCACCTATTTTCGCAGATACGCAGTATTTT
>TRBV7-8|.|.|TRBJ2-6
CASSLVGSSANVLTF
TGTGCCAGCAGCTTAGTGGGTTCTTCGGCCAACGTCCTGACTTTC
>TRBV28|few|.|TRBJ1-5
CASRDTGRVNQPQHF
TGTGCCAGCAGGGACACTGGTCGGGTCAATCAGCCCCAGCATTTT
>TRBV6-1|.|.|TRBJ1-3
CASSESIAGFSGNTIYF
TGTGCCAGCAGTGAATCGATCGCAGGGTTCTCTGGAAACACCATATATTTT
>TRBV2|once|.|TRBJ1-2
CASSEEVGRIYGYTF
TGTGCCAGCAGTGAAGAGGTGGGACGGATCTATGGCTACACCTTC
>TRBV11-1|.|TRBD1|TRBJ2-1
CASSLGQGGMNEQFF
TGTGCCAGCAGCCTAGGACAGGGCGGGATGAATGAGCAGTTCTTC
>TRBV19|.|.|TRBJ1-5
CASSINRDNQPQHF
TGTGCCAGTAGTATAAACAGGGACAATCAGCCCCAGCATTTT
>TRBV10-3|.|TRBD2|TRBJ2-5
CAISGGLAVGETQYF
TGTGCCATCAGTGGGGGACTAGCAGTAGGGGAGACCCAGTACTTC
>TRBV4-1|.|TRBD1|TRBJ2-1
CASSPMTGGAPNEQFF
TGCGCCAGCAGCCCGATGACAGGGGGCGCCCCCAATGAGCAGTTCTTC
>TRBV5-4|.|.|TRBJ1-3
CASSLAQGSGNTIYF
TGTGCCAGCAGCTTGGCTCAGGGCTCTGGAAACACCATATATTTT
>TRBV6-5|.|.|TRBJ2-7
CASSRNDGYHF
TGTGCCAGCAGCCGTAATGACGGCTACCACTTC
>TRBV29-1|.|.|TRBJ2-1
CSAPTARSYNEQFF
TGCAGCGCACCGACAGCACGATCCTACAATGAGCAGTTCTTC